This is a list of T cell receptor beta chains from one sample in a study of cytotoxic CD8 clonotypes in ibrutinib-treated CLL. Sequencing used immunoSEQ multiplex PCR; TCRdb keeps in-frame clones, though not all of them. The repertoire consists of about 60,000 clones, with roughly 50% occurring once and the leading ten covering around 21%. The material was PBMCs, obtained after 24 months of ibrutinib treatment. The receptors here all came from a human donor with chronic lymphocytic leukemia. CDR3s include the opening cysteine and the closing phenylalanine or tryptophan. The D gene is left open where the match is weak. Clone size is given for some rows only: seen once, a few or many times, or a class if the clone is expanded.

abundance	v_gene	d_gene	j_gene	CDR3nt	CDR3aa
.	TRBV13	.	TRBJ2-7	TGTGCCAGCAGTTTCGGACAGTACTACTACGAGCAGTACTTC	CASSFGQYYYEQYF
few	TRBV7-9	.	TRBJ2-1	TGTGCCAGCAGCTTAGGGTTCGAGCAGTTCTTC	CASSLGFEQFF
.	TRBV7-2	.	TRBJ2-3	TGTGCCAGCAGCTTAGCTTCTAGCGATACGCAGTATTTT	CASSLASSDTQYF
.	TRBV19	TRBD2	TRBJ2-7	TGTGCCAGTAGTAGTGGGACTAGCGGGAGTTACGAGCAGTACTTC	CASSSGTSGSYEQYF
.	TRBV11-2	.	TRBJ2-3	TGTGCCAGCAGCTTAGATTTAGCAGGGGTTACGCAGTATTTT	CASSLDLAGVTQYF
.	TRBV19	TRBD1	TRBJ1-1	TGTGCCAGTAGTACCCAGGGGGCAAATACTGAAGCTTTCTTT	CASSTQGANTEAFF
.	TRBV28	.	TRBJ1-5	TGTGCCAGCAGACGAGGCGGGGGCAATCAGCCCCAGCATTTT	CASRRGGGNQPQHF
many	TRBV7-8	.	TRBJ1-1	TGTGCCAGCAGCAATAAGGGGGGCACTGAAGCTTTCTTT	CASSNKGGTEAFF
few	TRBV6-1	TRBD1	TRBJ2-2	TGTGCCAGCAGTTTTAACAGGGGAACCGGGGAGCTGTTTTTT	CASSFNRGTGELFF
.	TRBV7-9	.	TRBJ1-1	TGTGCCAGCAGCTCTATACAGTCGGCGAACACTGAAGCTTTCTTT	CASSSIQSANTEAFF
once	TRBV18	.	TRBJ2-1	TGTGCCAGCTCACCGGCAATTGGGACACGCTACAATGAGCAGTTCTTC	CASSPAIGTRYNEQFF
.	TRBV6-5	TRBD1	TRBJ2-7	TGTGCCAGCAACGCGAGGACAGGGATGGACGAGCAGTACTTC	CASNARTGMDEQYF
once	TRBV5-1	.	TRBJ2-5	TGCGCCAGCAGCTTGGTGCCAGAACAGACAGAGACCCAGTACTTC	CASSLVPEQTETQYF
.	TRBV13	TRBD2	TRBJ2-5	TGTGCCAGCAGCTTACTGGGGGGGTTAGGAGAGACCCAGTACTTC	CASSLLGGLGETQYF
.	TRBV2	.	TRBJ2-5	TGTGCCAGCAGTGAAGGGGCAGCCCTTCAAGAGACCCAGTACTTC	CASSEGAALQETQYF
many	TRBV13	.	TRBJ1-4	TGTGCCAGCAGTAACAGGGAGAGGGAAAAACTGTTTTTT	CASSNREREKLFF
.	TRBV6-6	.	TRBJ2-1	TGTGCCAGCAGCTCGAATAAGGGGGAATCCTACAATGAGCAGTTCTTC	CASSSNKGESYNEQFF
.	TRBV6-5	TRBD1	TRBJ1-6	TGTGCCAGCAAACGACCGGGACAGGGGAATTCACCCCTCCACTTT	CASKRPGQGNSPLHF
.	TRBV29-1	.	TRBJ2-7	TGCAGCGTTGCCGAAGGTCAAAGGTACTACGAGCAGTACTTC	CSVAEGQRYYEQYF
many	TRBV27	.	TRBJ2-7	TGTGCCAGCAGTTTGAGCCCTTGGGGCTACGAGCAGTACTTC	CASSLSPWGYEQYF
many	TRBV5-1	TRBD1	TRBJ1-1	TGCGCCAGCAGCGTAAACAGGGGATATGAAGCTTTCTTT	CASSVNRGYEAFF
few	TRBV28	TRBD1	TRBJ1-2	TGTGCCAGCAGACCGGGACAGGGGTTCATGGGGTATGGCTACACCTTC	CASRPGQGFMGYGYTF
.	TRBV9	TRBD2	TRBJ2-2	TGTGCCAGCAGCGTAGGTAGCCTAGCGGGGGCCGGGGAGCTGTTTTTT	CASSVGSLAGAGELFF
.	TRBV5-1	TRBD2	TRBJ2-1	TGCGCCAGCAGGAAAAGGACTAGCGGGATTTTTATTGAGCAGTTCTTC	CASRKRTSGIFIEQFF
.	TRBV7-2	TRBD2	TRBJ2-3	TGTGCCAGCAGCCCCGAGCGGGGGGGAACAGATACGCAGTATTTT	CASSPERGGTDTQYF
.	TRBV28	.	TRBJ1-2	TGTGCCAGTCAGGGTGTAATCGCGGACTATGGCTACACCTTC	CASQGVIADYGYTF
once	TRBV15	TRBD2	TRBJ2-1	TGTGCCACCAGCAGAGGGGACTACCAGATCGAGCAGTTCTTC	CATSRGDYQIEQFF
.	TRBV29-1	.	TRBJ1-5	TGCAGCGTTGGGGGGGATCAGCCCCAGCATTTT	CSVGGDQPQHF
.	TRBV6-5	.	TRBJ2-2	TGTGCCAGCACCCCAGGGTACACCGGGGAGCTGTTTTTT	CASTPGYTGELFF
.	TRBV7-2	.	TRBJ1-5	TGTGCCAGCAGCTTACAAGAGCATCAGCCCCAGCATTTT	CASSLQEHQPQHF
.	TRBV19	.	TRBJ1-3	TGTGCCAGTAGCCCTGGCCTTCTCGGCTCTGGAAACACCATATATTTT	CASSPGLLGSGNTIYF
.	TRBV6-6	TRBD1	TRBJ2-5	TGTGCCAGCAGCCACCTCCCTGGAAAGGAAGGGGGCGCGGTAAACTTC	CASSHLPGKEGGAVNF
few	TRBV11-2	.	TRBJ1-5	TGTGCCAGCAGCTTAGAGGCCTATCAGCCCCAGCATTTT	CASSLEAYQPQHF
many	TRBV5-1	.	TRBJ2-3	TGCGCCAGCAGCTCCCCCGGAGTTGCTAGCACAGATACGCAGTATTTT	CASSSPGVASTDTQYF
.	TRBV9	TRBD2	TRBJ2-3	TGTGCCAGCAGCGAGACAGCGGGAGCAGATACGCAGTATTTT	CASSETAGADTQYF
few	TRBV19	TRBD2	TRBJ2-5	TGTGCCAGTACCAGCGGGAGGGGGTACCAAGAGACCCAGTACTTC	CASTSGRGYQETQYF
.	TRBV30	TRBD1	TRBJ1-5	TGTGCCGGACAGACAGGGGACAATCAGCCCCAGCATTTT	CAGQTGDNQPQHF
few	TRBV19	.	TRBJ1-2	TGTGCCAGTAGTATTGAATGGGACGCAGGCTACACCTTC	CASSIEWDAGYTF
.	TRBV20-1	.	TRBJ2-3	TGCAGTGCTAGAAGGGGTACGCAGTATTTT	CSARRGTQYF